The clone carrying this T cell receptor (beta chain) was picked up many times. Unique molecular identifiers tagged the TCRbeta library. Using its own MiXCR run on the PCR reads, TCRdb lists one record per CDR3 protein. Here the sample spans around 500,000 distinct CDR3 sequences, around 13% being singletons. This sample stems from a study of T-cell reconstitution after alpha-beta-depleted transplantation in children. The CDR3 covers 14 residues. V lost 2 bases, J lost 6 bases, and 13 bases lay in between. Looked up from germline, CDR1 is SGHRS and CDR2 is YFSETQ. The sequence was collected from a human donor who donated a stem cell graft to a child with combined immunodeficiency. The rearrangement uses TRBV5-1 and TRBJ2-3; maybe TRBD1 (6 bases). The sequences come from PBMCs from the stem cell graft donor, collected from the stem cell graft. CDR3 sequence (DNA): TGCGCCAGCAGCTTCCAGGGCCAGGGGGATACGCAGTATTTT. Its translation: CASSFQGQGDTQYF.